The 16 T cell receptor beta chains presented below share a single source sample, sequenced in a study of CXCR3-negative and CXCR3-positive naive CD8 T cells (dated 2019 in TCRdb). The listed sequencing device is NextSeq 550. The Human TCR Profiling Kit (MiLaboratory) was used to prepare UMI-labeled 5' RACE TRB cDNA libraries. TCRdb reprocessed the reads and assigns one entry to each CDR3 protein sequence, leaving out DNA. The table of this sample itemizes approximately 45,000 distinct CDR3 sequences. Roughly 14% of the sample is held by the ten biggest clonotypes. Sequenced input: memory CD8+ T cells from blood. The sample's cell subset or site, from its label and the paper: conventional CD8+ memory T cells (TMEM), sorted as controls. These receptors came from a human donor in good health. Some clones in this sample may be carry-over from other donors' samples.

The chain recombines TRBV7-9 with TRBJ2-1; the D call of TRBD1 rests on TCRdb alone, since no DNA is present to check it. CDR1 and CDR2 (germline): SEHNR, FQNEAQ (reference sequence). CDR3 length: 18 amino acids. The CDR3 here is CASSSRDRGRARWNEQFF.

The chain recombines TRBV20-1 with TRBJ1-1. This CDR3 is 15 amino acids long. Per germline, CDR1 DFQATT and CDR2 SNEGSKA (reference sequence). CDR3 region: CSARDQEGRDTEAFF.

The chain carries TRBV20-1 and TRBJ2-1; the TCRdb call, TRBD2, lacks DNA for checking. The CDR3 has 14 amino acids. Germline CDR1 and CDR2: DFQATT and SNEGSKA (reference sequence). The CDR3: CSAPSAGDYNEQFF.

J is TRBJ1-1 and V is TRBV6-6; the D call from TCRdb, TRBD1, cannot be confirmed without DNA. The CDR3 consists of 14 residues. CDR1 and CDR2 from the germline V gene are MNHNY and SVGAGI (reference sequence). CDR3 amino acids: CASSYRTVNTEAFF.

This sequence joins TRBV27 and TRBJ2-5. Germline V gene sequence: CDR1 MNHEY, CDR2 SMNVEV (reference sequence). The CDR3 is made up of 13 amino acids. The CDR3 here is CASSSQDQGPQYF.

This chain links TRBV10-2 with TRBJ2-1; the TCRdb call, TRBD2, lacks DNA for checking. This CDR3 contains 16 residues. Germline-derived CDR1 and CDR2 are WSHSY and SAAADI. CDR3 in amino acids: CASSPVSLAPYNEQFF.

The CDR3 loop is CSARDGRGRNYGYTF. This rearrangement joins TRBV20-1 to TRBJ1-2; TCRdb gives TRBD1 as the D gene, but with no DNA this cannot be confirmed. Germline V gene lookup returns CDR1 DFQATT and CDR2 SNEGSKA (reference sequence). CDR3 size: 15 residues.

The gene calls are TRBV6-5 and TRBJ2-2; TCRdb returns TRBD2, unconfirmable since there is no DNA. In germline, CDR1 is MNHEY, CDR2 SVGAGI. The CDR3 sequence is 15 residues long. CDR3 loop: CASSYGGRATGELFF.

The chain has TRBV27 and TRBJ2-7; the D call of TRBD1 rests on TCRdb alone, since no DNA is present to check it. Germline lookup yields CDR1 MNHEY and CDR2 SMNVEV (reference sequence). This CDR3 comprises 16 residues. CDR3 protein: CASSLQGAGTPYEQYF.

V and J are TRBV28 and TRBJ2-1; the TCRdb call, TRBD2, lacks DNA for checking. Germline assignment: CDR1 MDHEN and CDR2 SYDVKM. There are 14 residues in the CDR3. The chain's CDR3 is CASSARSSYNEQFF.

V usage is TRBV20-1 and J usage is TRBJ1-1; TCRdb calls TRBD1, which cannot be checked without DNA. The CDR3 has 16 residues. Germline V gene lookup returns CDR1 DFQATT and CDR2 SNEGSKA (reference sequence). CDR3 protein: CSAVLRSHFKNTEAFF.

The V and J genes are TRBV6-6 and TRBJ2-1; TCRdb gives TRBD2 as the D gene, but with no DNA this cannot be confirmed. The CDR3 is 15 amino acids. Germline loops: CDR1 MNHNY, CDR2 SVGAGI (reference sequence). The CDR3 loop is CASSPRTSGKAEQFF.

The V call is TRBV20-1, the J call TRBJ2-2; TCRdb proposes TRBD2, but this gene call is untestable without DNA. Germline V gives CDR1 DFQATT, CDR2 SNEGSKA (reference sequence). The CDR3 runs 15 residues. The CDR3 loop is CSAHYRELDTGELFF.

The chain combines TRBV24-1 with TRBJ2-1. This CDR3 region has 15 residues. Germline V CDR1 and CDR2: KGHDR, SFDVKD. Here the CDR3 reads CATSDLKNLNNEQFF.

This chain joins TRBV6-5 and TRBJ1-4. This CDR3 region has 15 residues. CDR1 and CDR2 (germline): MNHEY, SVGAGI. This CDR3 reads CASAKTEGTNEKLFF.

This rearrangement joins TRBV5-5 to TRBJ2-7; lacking DNA, the TRBD2 call made by TCRdb goes unchecked. Germline lookup yields CDR1 SGHKS and CDR2 YYEKEE (reference sequence). This CDR3 contains 15 residues. This CDR3 is CASSLELAGSYEQYF.